A selection of T cell receptor beta chains follows, all from one sample in a study of blood T cells in healthy people across ages. In TCRdb, the 5' RACE reads were re-called with MiXCR into one record per CDR3 protein. The table records hundreds of thousands of distinct CDR3 sequences, under 25% of them present only once. The sequencing input was blood. Receptor source: an older man in good health. Both conserved end residues are part of each CDR3. A D gene is named only where the DNA matches it firmly. The listing skips clone size in some rows; elsewhere it reads once, few, many or a size class.

d_call	v_call	clone_size	cdr3_length	cdr3_aa
NA	TRBV5-4	many	14	CASSRDGRIYEQYF
NA	TRBV20-1	NA	12	CSARDRHEKLFF
TRBD2	TRBV20-1	few	13	CSAPGLAGNEQFF
NA	TRBV7-2	NA	14	CASSLVWVQETQYF
NA	TRBV20-1	NA	14	CSALGKQNTGELFF
NA	TRBV12-3/TRBV12-4	few	12	CASSLGRVYQYF
TRBD1	TRBV7-2	NA	15	CASSPDRVGANVLTF
TRBD1	TRBV6-2/TRBV6-3	few	15	CASSKSGTGNYGYTF
NA	TRBV7-9	few	15	CASSLEGTGNEKLFF
TRBD2	TRBV28	NA	17	CASSPIPTSGMRETQYF
NA	TRBV5-6	few	12	CASSLTTFEQYF
NA	TRBV3-1	NA	14	CASSQQAGTGELFF
NA	TRBV20-1	few	8	CSAHEAFF
TRBD2	TRBV5-1	many	15	CASSLAGEIGETQYF
NA	TRBV7-9	NA	16	CASSRGLDHSTDTQYF
NA	TRBV11-2	NA	13	CASSLTLENEQFF
TRBD2	TRBV6-5	NA	16	CASSYSSSGSTGELFF
NA	TRBV2	few	14	CASSTQTENTEAFF
TRBD2	TRBV3-1	few	15	CASSLRDYLDNEQFF
NA	TRBV13	NA	13	CASSLAGRNEQFF
NA	TRBV12-3/TRBV12-4	NA	15	CASNHFGGPGDTQYF
NA	TRBV14	few	17	CASSPNPVRARSETQYF
TRBD1	TRBV13	NA	16	CASSSVNRGGQETQYF
TRBD2	TRBV7-2	NA	16	CASSFSGAVSYNEQFF
NA	TRBV29-1	few	11	CSAGAGYGYTF
NA	TRBV12-3/TRBV12-4	few	12	CASRATEYEQYF
NA	TRBV29-1	NA	14	CSVKDGGRSTEAFF
NA	TRBV4-3	NA	17	CASSQDPLGQGSYEQYF
NA	TRBV6-6	NA	10	CATRYYEQFF
TRBD2	TRBV7-2	few	19	CASSLVASGRGGFYNEQFF
TRBD2	TRBV7-2	few	18	CASSLGLLAGVGTDTQYF
TRBD2	TRBV29-1	many	16	CSVEGSGLAGGNEQYF
NA	TRBV6-2/TRBV6-3	many	14	CASSYDRYSYEQYF
TRBD2	TRBV7-4	many	20	CASSLESRLAGGLQSYEQYF
TRBD1	TRBV14	few	15	CASSQAGTGLNEQFF
NA	TRBV15	few	14	CATSRDRRQDEQYF
NA	TRBV29-1	few	13	CSVSRGNTGELFF
NA	TRBV20-1	few	12	CSARVEATEQYF
TRBD2	TRBV28	many	16	CASSSVAGGGTDTQYF
NA	TRBV20-1	NA	17	CSARDPRGVGNRQPQHF
TRBD1	TRBV5-5	NA	15	CASSVGQGSMETQYF
TRBD2	TRBV6-5	NA	17	CASTLETGTSGYNEQFF
TRBD1	TRBV28	few	18	CASSQQGASISGANVLTF
TRBD2	TRBV6-2/TRBV6-3	few	15	CASILGLAGSDTQYF
TRBD2	TRBV3-1	NA	17	CASSQDTRGRPNNEQFF
NA	TRBV10-1	many	12	CASSDGNYEQYF
NA	TRBV15	few	13	CATAGDSRVAQYF
TRBD2	TRBV20-1	NA	14	CSARSSGITDTQYF
TRBD2	TRBV7-2	NA	16	CASRGSLASARYEQYF
NA	TRBV7-9	NA	13	CASHSSGANVLTF
NA	TRBV6-2/TRBV6-3	NA	15	CASSGRDRGTNEQFF
TRBD2	TRBV12-3/TRBV12-4	NA	15	CASSSLAGNYNEQFF
NA	TRBV11-1	NA	14	CASSLGQSSYEQCF
NA	TRBV12-3/TRBV12-4	many	15	CASSLGIASYNEQFF
NA	TRBV20-1	NA	12	CSARQTGYEQYF
NA	TRBV4-2	NA	15	CASSQEKVTYNEQFF
NA	TRBV12-3/TRBV12-4	few	17	CASSFPGTANGVDEQYF
TRBD2	TRBV24-1	few	15	CATSEGGFGKNIQYF
TRBD1	TRBV4-1	few	16	CASSQEDRDPNQPQHF